A single sample is the source of the 32 T cell receptor beta chains below, sequenced in a study of cytomegalovirus exposure and HLA in healthy donors. The PCR was carried out with 60 Vbeta primers and 13 Jbeta primers. Generated by immunoSEQ multiplex PCR, the TCRdb table keeps only in-frame clones and is missing some. The table shows roughly 81,000 clones, with 77% occurring only once. Sample: PBMCs. These receptor sequences come from a boy aged 5-17 years in good health and CMV-seronegative.

This clone was observed a single time. The rearrangement uses TRBV29-1 and TRBJ1-1, with 7 bases fitting TRBD1. The CDR3 totals 13 residues. Germline CDR1 is SQVTM and CDR2 is ANQGSEA. V lost 4 bases, J lost 5 bases, and 7 bases stayed unmatched. In nucleotides, the CDR3 is TGCAGCGTTGTCCCAGGGGGAGGAACTGAAGCTTTCTTT. Translating gives CSVVPGGGTEAFF.

The chain has TRBV30 and TRBJ2-1, with 12 positions matching TRBD1. CDR1 is GTSNPN, CDR2 SVGIG, per germline (reference sequence). J was trimmed by 7 bases and V by 5 bases; bases with no gene match: 9. CDR3 length: 15 amino acids. CDR3 DNA sequence: TGTGCCTGGGGCCCCGGGACAGGGGGCCGGAATGAGCAGTTCTTC. Its translation: CAWGPGTGGRNEQFF.

In its sample, this clone was seen once. The genes are TRBV10-3 and TRBJ1-5, with 7 bases aligning to TRBD1. Germline V gives CDR1 ENHRY, CDR2 SYGVKD. The CDR3 is made up of 14 amino acids. V lost 4 bases, J lost 2 bases, and 2 bases stayed unmatched. CDR3 nucleotides: TGTGCCATCAGTGGACAGGGTGGCAATCAGCCCCAGCATTTT. This encodes CAISGQGGNQPQHF.

The V call is TRBV7-9, the J call TRBJ1-1; perhaps TRBD1 as D (6 bases). Per the germline V gene, CDR1 is SEHNR and CDR2 is FQNEAQ (reference sequence). The CDR3 consists of 15 residues. Trimming took 4 bases from V and 7 from J, leaving 19 bases between them. The CDR3 is CASSSRGGGPGEAFF. The CDR3 nucleotides are TGTGCCAGCAGCTCCAGGGGCGGGGGGCCGGGTGAAGCTTTCTTT.

About this clone: One junction end does not reproduce the germline sequence, and a read error may be involved. The rearrangement uses TRBV14 and TRBJ2-5, with 10 bases aligning to TRBD2. Germline CDR1 reads SGHDN; CDR2 reads FVKESK. The CDR3 covers 15 residues. The CDR3 protein is CANSHLSGRGETQYF. In DNA form, the CDR3 reads TGTGCCAACAGCCATTTAAGCGGGAGGGGAGAGACCCAGTACTTC.

The chain uses TRBV28 and TRBJ2-7; tentatively, D is TRBD1 (5 bases). V lost 0 bases and J lost 6, with 12 bases in between. This CDR3 comprises 14 residues. The germline CDR1 and CDR2 sequences are MDHEN and SYDVKM. The CDR3 nucleotides are TGTGCCAGCAGTTTATGGGGGCGAAGGGGCGAGCAGTACTTC. Protein product: CASSLWGRRGEQYF.

The gene calls are TRBV6-5 and TRBJ1-3; TRBD1 is a possible D gene (6 bases). The CDR3 loop spans 14 amino acids. CDR1 and CDR2 (germline): MNHEY, SVGAGI. V was cut by 5 bases and J by 4 bases, with 12 bases left in between. The CDR3 DNA is TGTGCCAGCAGTCAGGGGTTCTCGGGAAACACCATATATTTT. It specifies CASSQGFSGNTIYF.

The chain carries TRBV4-2 and TRBJ2-3, with TRBD2 as a possible D gene (6 bases). This CDR3 contains 16 residues. Looked up from germline, CDR1 is LGHNA and CDR2 is YNFKEQ. The V end was cut by 2 bases, the J end by 1 base, with 13 bases between. DNA of the CDR3: TGTGCCAGCAGCCAACTCTATCGACTAGGCACAGATACGCAGTATTTT. This translates into CASSQLYRLGTDTQYF.

The chain couples TRBV7-2 to TRBJ2-1; the D gene is possibly TRBD1 (6 bases). The CDR3 is 15 residues long. Trimming shortened V by 4 bases and J by 4 bases, and 14 bases separated the two germline ends. CDR1 is SGHTA and CDR2 is FQGNSA in the germline V gene. The chain's CDR3 is CASSSQGLEYNEQFF. The CDR3 DNA sequence: TGTGCCAGCAGCTCCCAGGGGTTGGAGTACAATGAGCAGTTCTTC.

This clone was counted only a few times. The V and J genes are TRBV4-1 and TRBJ2-7, with D maybe TRBD1 (6 bases). This CDR3 is built from 16 residues. V dropped 1 base and J dropped 3 bases, with 16 bases sitting between them. Germline lookup yields CDR1 MGHRA and CDR2 YSYEKL. The CDR3 is CASSQVRTERLYEQYF. DNA for the CDR3: TGCGCCAGCAGCCAAGTGAGGACAGAGAGACTCTACGAGCAGTACTTC.

This chain links TRBV18 with TRBJ2-7; TRBD1 agrees at 12 bases. In germline, CDR1 is KGHSH, CDR2 LQKENI. The V and J ends lost 3 bases and 7 bases, in that order; junction bases with no gene match: 4. The CDR3 covers 14 residues. The CDR3 region is CASSPGQGAREQYF. The CDR3 region has the DNA TGTGCCAGCTCACCGGGACAGGGGGCAAGGGAGCAGTACTTC. Using reference TRBV18 and TRBJ2-7 for the parts outside the CDR3, the full variable domain is NAGVMQNPRHLVRRRGQEARLRCSPMKGHSHVYWYRQLPEEGLKFMVYLQKENIIDESGMPKERFSAEFPKEGPSILRIQQVVRGDSAAYFCASSPGQGAREQYFGPGTRLTVT.

The chain links TRBV7-2 to TRBJ2-3, with D perhaps TRBD2 (6 bases). CDR3 length: 16 residues. Trimming shortened V by 6 bases and J by 8 bases, and 24 bases separated the two germline ends. Germline CDR1 and CDR2: SGHTA and FQGNSA. The DNA of the CDR3 is TGTGCCAGCAGTACTTGGAGGGAGCACGTAGGCGGTACGCAGTATTTT. The encoded protein is CASSTWREHVGGTQYF.

The chain recombines TRBV7-9 with TRBJ1-1, with 7 bases identical to TRBD1. The V and J ends lost 3 bases and 1 base, in that order; junction bases with no gene match: 5. CDR3 size: 15 residues. CDR1 and CDR2 from the germline V gene are SEHNR and FQNEAQ (reference sequence). CDR3 in amino acids: CASSLGGQTNTEAFF. The CDR3 coding sequence is TGTGCCAGCAGCTTGGGGGGACAGACGAACACTGAAGCTTTCTTT.

The chain combines TRBV5-1 with TRBJ1-4; TRBD1 matches 7 bases. V trimming: 5 bases; J trimming: 6 bases; junction bases outside the gene matches: 7. The CDR3 length is 14 residues. Per the germline V gene, CDR1 is SGHRS and CDR2 is YFSETQ. CDR3 in amino acids: CASRAQGVHEKLFF. DNA of the CDR3: TGCGCCAGCAGGGCTCAGGGGGTTCATGAAAAACTGTTTTTT.

The CDR3 DNA sequence: TGTGCCTGGAGTGCGGGGGTTAATGAAAAACTGTTTTTT. This gives the protein CAWSAGVNEKLFF. V and J are TRBV30 and TRBJ1-4, with a possible D match to TRBD1 (5 bases). With 1 base removed from V and 4 bases from J, the gap between germline ends came to 7 bases. The germline V gene has CDR1 GTSNPN and CDR2 SVGIG (reference sequence). The CDR3 is 13 amino acids.

The chain recombines TRBV6-4 with TRBJ2-1; no definite D call. The ends were cut back, 5 bases at V and 0 bases at J, with 17 bases in the middle. CDR1 is MRHNA, CDR2 SNTAGT, per germline. The CDR3 covers 17 residues. The CDR3 sequence: CASSQFLGASSYNEQFF. In nucleotides, the CDR3 is TGTGCCAGCAGTCAATTCCTAGGCGCAAGCTCCTACAATGAGCAGTTCTTC.

DNA for the CDR3: TGTGCCAGCAGTCCCCGGACAGGGAATTATGGCTACACCTTC. Protein: CASSPRTGNYGYTF. The rearrangement uses TRBV28 and TRBJ1-2; 8 bases are shared with TRBD1. The V and J ends lost 5 bases and 5 bases, in that order; junction bases with no gene match: 7. The CDR3 spans 14 residues. The germline V gene encodes CDR1 MDHEN and CDR2 SYDVKM.

This clone was recorded a few times. The gene calls are TRBV28 and TRBJ1-2; 7 bases are shared with TRBD1. V lost 5 bases, J lost 4 bases, and 10 bases stayed unmatched. Germline CDR1 MDHEN, CDR2 SYDVKM. The length of the CDR3 is 15 residues. CDR3 in DNA: TGTGCCAGCAGTCGCCCTTCTCGGGACAGCTATGGCTACACCTTC. Its protein is CASSRPSRDSYGYTF.

The chain employs TRBV11-2 and TRBJ1-2, with 8 bases aligning to TRBD1. Looked up from germline, CDR1 is SGHAT and CDR2 is FQNNGV. The V segment lost 4 bases and the J segment 4 bases; nucleotides outside the gene matches: 11. This CDR3 contains 16 residues. In DNA form, the CDR3 reads TGTGCCAGCAGCTCTAGATGGCAGGGGGCCCCCTATGGCTACACCTTC. Translation: CASSSRWQGAPYGYTF.

This clone was seen a handful of times. The same CDR3 arises from other DNA sequences in this sample as well. The chain joins TRBV29-1 to TRBJ2-7, with 7 bases fitting TRBD1. In germline, CDR1 is SQVTM, CDR2 ANQGSEA. Trimming cost V 1 base and J 0 bases; bases outside gene matches: 3. CDR3 length: 14 amino acids. CDR3 in amino acids: CSVEGTGSSYEQYF. The CDR3 nucleotides are TGCAGCGTTGAAGGGACAGGTTCCTCCTACGAGCAGTACTTC.

V gene TRBV4-3 combines with J gene TRBJ2-3; D perhaps matches TRBD2 (5 bases). The CDR3 length is 15 residues. The germline V and J ends were trimmed by 0 bases and 4 bases, with 11 bases remaining between them. Germline loops: CDR1 LGHNA, CDR2 YSLEER. CDR3 DNA sequence: TGCGCCAGCAGCCAAGATACTAGGAATGCAGATACGCAGTATTTT. Its translation: CASSQDTRNADTQYF.

The V call is TRBV6-6, the J call TRBJ1-5; tentatively, D is TRBD1 (5 bases). The germline gives CDR1 MNHNY, CDR2 SVGAGI (reference sequence). V was cut by 7 bases and J by 3 bases, with 13 bases left in between. The CDR3 sequence is 14 residues long. This CDR3 reads CASTTGDSNQPQHF. The CDR3 DNA sequence: TGTGCCAGCACAACAGGAGATTCCAATCAGCCCCAGCATTTT.

The gene calls are TRBV29-1 and TRBJ2-5; TRBD2 agrees at 8 bases. Trimming cost V 8 bases and J 5 bases; bases outside gene matches: 7. The CDR3 spans 12 residues. From germline, CDR1 is SQVTM and CDR2 ANQGSEA. CDR3 in amino acids: CSPAGVGETQYF. The CDR3 DNA sequence: TGCAGCCCAGCGGGAGTTGGTGAGACCCAGTACTTC.

V is TRBV5-6 and J is TRBJ2-7, with a possible D match to TRBD2 (6 bases). V was cut by 2 bases and J by 1 base, with 10 bases left in between. Germline V gene data show CDR1 as SGHDT and CDR2 as YYEEEE. The length of the CDR3 is 14 residues. CDR3 nucleotide sequence: TGTGCCAGCAGCTTCATGGGGGGTTCCTACGAGCAGTACTTC. Protein product: CASSFMGGSYEQYF. The full variable domain, completed using reference TRBV5-6 and TRBJ2-7, is DAGVTQSPTHLIKTRGQQVTLRCSPKSGHDTVSWYQQALGQGPQFIFQYYEEEERQRGNFPDRFSGHQFPNYSSELNVNALLLGDSALYLCASSFMGGSYEQYFGPGTRLTVT.

The rearrangement links TRBV15 to TRBJ2-1; 12 bases match TRBD2. Germline CDR1 LNHNV, CDR2 YYDKDF (reference sequence). The CDR3 totals 17 residues. The trim removed 5 bases at V and 0 bases at J, leaving 5 bases unmatched. Here the CDR3 DNA reads TGTGCCACCAGCCCTCCTAGCGGGAGGGCCTCCTACAATGAGCAGTTCTTC. It encodes CATSPPSGRASYNEQFF.

This clone occurred a few times. The chain joins TRBV4-3 to TRBJ2-6; 8 bases line up with TRBD2. Trimming at V came to 8 bases and at J to 2 bases, leaving 8 bases not matched to a gene. Per germline, CDR1 LGHNA and CDR2 YSLEER. The CDR3 has 16 amino acids. The CDR3 coding sequence is TGCGCCAGCGCCCGGGGGGGTTTTACTGGGGCCAACGTCCTGACTTTC. Translating gives CASARGGFTGANVLTF.

This CDR3 is CASSQGSERAAYNEQFF. Written as DNA, the CDR3 is TGCGCCAGCAGCCAAGGGAGTGAGCGGGCAGCATACAATGAGCAGTTCTTC. The chain combines TRBV4-1 with TRBJ2-1; D possibly corresponds to TRBD2 (6 bases). CDR1 is MGHRA, CDR2 YSYEKL, per germline. The CDR3 loop spans 17 amino acids. Trimming left V 1 base short and J 4 bases short, with 17 bases between.

Comments on this clone: At the DNA level, this CDR3 is encoded by other sequences in the same sample as well. The chain recombines TRBV7-9 with TRBJ2-1; D gene uncertain. Trimming took 1 base from V and 0 from J, leaving 4 bases between them. CDR3 length equals 14 residues. Germline V gene data show CDR1 as SEHNR and CDR2 as FQNEAQ (reference sequence). This CDR3 reads CASSLGGSYNEQFF. CDR3 bases: TGTGCCAGCAGCTTAGGAGGCTCCTACAATGAGCAGTTCTTC.

This chain uses TRBV2 with TRBJ2-7; 7 bases line up with TRBD1. The J segment lost 6 bases and the V segment lost 6 bases, leaving 8 bases of the junction unmatched. The CDR3 sequence is 13 residues long. Germline V lookup: CDR1 SNHLY, CDR2 FYNNEI. The CDR3 spells CASRKDRPIEQYF. Here the CDR3 DNA reads TGTGCCAGCAGAAAGGACAGGCCAATCGAGCAGTACTTC.

The gene calls are TRBV5-8 and TRBJ1-5; D is ambiguous. The CDR3 runs 17 residues. Germline CDR1 and CDR2: SGHTS and YDEGEE. Trimming shortened V by 4 bases and J by 5 bases, and 22 bases separated the two germline ends. CDR3 residues: CASSRAYYKGRDQPQHF. The CDR3 nucleotides are TGTGCCAGCAGCCGCGCATACTATAAAGGGCGGGATCAGCCCCAGCATTTT. Combining the CDR3 with reference TRBV5-8 and TRBJ1-5 gives the whole variable domain EAGVTQSPTHLIKTRGQQATLRCSPISGHTSVYWYQQALGLGLQFLLWYDEGEERNRGNFPPRFSGRQFPNYSSELNVNALELEDSALYLCASSRAYYKGRDQPQHFGDGTRLSIL.

This clone has just a few counts. The rearrangement uses TRBV5-1 and TRBJ1-1; TRBD1 agrees at 10 bases. Germline V CDR1 and CDR2: SGHRS, YFSETQ. V shed 4 bases and J 5 bases; nucleotides not matched to a gene: 8. CDR3 length equals 15 residues. The CDR3 sequence: CASSRDRGLGTEAFF. For the CDR3, the DNA is TGCGCCAGCAGCAGAGACAGGGGGCTGGGAACTGAAGCTTTCTTT.

The chain carries TRBV6-5 and TRBJ2-3; 7 positions agree with TRBD1. J gave up 5 bases and V 2 bases, and 7 bases lay outside the gene matches. This CDR3 comprises 15 residues. Germline V gene data show CDR1 as MNHEY and CDR2 as SVGAGI. This CDR3 reads CASSYAGTEIDTQYF. Here the CDR3 DNA reads TGTGCCAGCAGTTACGCCGGGACAGAGATAGATACGCAGTATTTT.